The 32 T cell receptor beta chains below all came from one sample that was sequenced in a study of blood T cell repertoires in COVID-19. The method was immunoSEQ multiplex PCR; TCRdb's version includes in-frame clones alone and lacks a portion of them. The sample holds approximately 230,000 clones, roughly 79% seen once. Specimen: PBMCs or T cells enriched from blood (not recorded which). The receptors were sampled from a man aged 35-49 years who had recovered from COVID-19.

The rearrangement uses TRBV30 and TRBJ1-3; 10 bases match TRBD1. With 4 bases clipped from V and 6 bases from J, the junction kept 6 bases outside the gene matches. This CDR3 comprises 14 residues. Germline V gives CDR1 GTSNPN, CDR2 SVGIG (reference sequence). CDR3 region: CAWNTGTGVNTIYF. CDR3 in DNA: TGTGCCTGGAACACCGGGACAGGGGTAAACACCATATATTTT.

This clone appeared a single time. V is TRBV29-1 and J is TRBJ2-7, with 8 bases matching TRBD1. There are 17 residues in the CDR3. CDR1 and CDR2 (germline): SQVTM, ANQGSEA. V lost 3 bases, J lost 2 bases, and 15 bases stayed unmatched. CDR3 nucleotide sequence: TGCAGCGTTGATAGTAAGGGGGACAGGCGACTGGCCTACGAGCAGTACTTC. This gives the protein CSVDSKGDRRLAYEQYF.

The CDR3 DNA is TGTGCCAGCAGCAATGTGGGCGGGGAAAAACTGTTTTTT. It is translated as CASSNVGGEKLFF. The chain employs TRBV7-9 and TRBJ1-4, with no clear D. This CDR3 is 13 amino acids long. In germline, CDR1 is SEHNR, CDR2 FQNEAQ (reference sequence). V was cut by 5 bases and J by 8 bases, with 12 bases left in between.

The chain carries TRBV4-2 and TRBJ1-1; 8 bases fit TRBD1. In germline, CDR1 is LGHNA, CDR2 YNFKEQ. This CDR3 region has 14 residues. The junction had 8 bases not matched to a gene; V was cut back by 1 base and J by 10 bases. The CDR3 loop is CASSQGGGQVTAFF. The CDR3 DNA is TGTGCCAGCAGCCAAGGGGGGGGACAGGTGACAGCTTTCTTT.

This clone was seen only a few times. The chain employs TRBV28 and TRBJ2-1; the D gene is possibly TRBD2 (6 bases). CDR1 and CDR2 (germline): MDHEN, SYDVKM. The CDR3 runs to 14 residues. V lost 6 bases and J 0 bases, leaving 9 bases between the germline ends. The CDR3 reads CASSLGSSYNEQFF. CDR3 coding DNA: TGTGCCAGCAGCCTCGGGAGCTCCTACAATGAGCAGTTCTTC.

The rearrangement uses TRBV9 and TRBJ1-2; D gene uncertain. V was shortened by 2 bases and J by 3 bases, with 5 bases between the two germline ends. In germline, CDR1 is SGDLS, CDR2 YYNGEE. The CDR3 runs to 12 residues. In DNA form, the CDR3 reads TGTGCCAGCAGCGTCCGAGACTATGGCTACACCTTC. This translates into CASSVRDYGYTF.

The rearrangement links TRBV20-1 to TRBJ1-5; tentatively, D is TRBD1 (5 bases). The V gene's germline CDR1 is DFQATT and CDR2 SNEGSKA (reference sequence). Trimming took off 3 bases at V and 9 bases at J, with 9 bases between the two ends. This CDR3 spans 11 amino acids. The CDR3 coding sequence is TGCAGTGCTAGGGGGGAGGGGCCCCAGCATTTT. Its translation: CSARGEGPQHF.

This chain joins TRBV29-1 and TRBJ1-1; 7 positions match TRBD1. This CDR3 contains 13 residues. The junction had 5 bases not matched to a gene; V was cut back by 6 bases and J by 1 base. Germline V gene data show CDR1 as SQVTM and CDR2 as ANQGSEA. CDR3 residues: CSVNRQGNTEAFF. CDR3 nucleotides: TGCAGCGTAAATAGACAGGGGAACACTGAAGCTTTCTTT.

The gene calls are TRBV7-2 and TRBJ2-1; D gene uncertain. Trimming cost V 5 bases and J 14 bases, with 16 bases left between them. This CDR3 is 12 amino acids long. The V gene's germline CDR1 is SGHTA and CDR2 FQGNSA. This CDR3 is CASSREAQPKFF. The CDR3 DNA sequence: TGTGCCAGCAGCCGTGAGGCCCAACCCAAGTTCTTC.

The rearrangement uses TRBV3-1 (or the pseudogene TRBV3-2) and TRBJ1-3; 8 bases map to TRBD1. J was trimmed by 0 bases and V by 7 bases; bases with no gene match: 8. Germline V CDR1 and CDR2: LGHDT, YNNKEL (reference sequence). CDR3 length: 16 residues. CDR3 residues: CASTGQGYSSGNTIYF. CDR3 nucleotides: TGTGCCAGCACCGGACAGGGCTATTCCTCTGGAAACACCATATATTTT.

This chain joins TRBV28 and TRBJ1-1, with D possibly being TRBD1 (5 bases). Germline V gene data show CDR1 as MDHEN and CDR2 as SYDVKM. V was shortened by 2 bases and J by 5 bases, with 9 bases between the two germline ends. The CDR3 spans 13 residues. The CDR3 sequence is CASSLPRETEAFF. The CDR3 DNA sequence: TGTGCCAGCAGTTTACCCAGGGAAACTGAAGCTTTCTTT.

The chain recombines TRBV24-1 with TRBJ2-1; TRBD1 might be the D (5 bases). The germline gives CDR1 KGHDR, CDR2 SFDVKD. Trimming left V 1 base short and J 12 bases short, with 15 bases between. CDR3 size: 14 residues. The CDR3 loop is CATSDFDSGSGQFF. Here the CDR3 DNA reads TGTGCCACCAGTGATTTTGACTCAGGGTCCGGGCAGTTCTTC.

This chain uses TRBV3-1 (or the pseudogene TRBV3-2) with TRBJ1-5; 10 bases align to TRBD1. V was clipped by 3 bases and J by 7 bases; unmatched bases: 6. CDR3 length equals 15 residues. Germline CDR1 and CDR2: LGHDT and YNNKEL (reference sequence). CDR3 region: CASSQGDRGKQPQHF. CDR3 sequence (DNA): TGTGCCAGCAGCCAGGGGGACAGGGGTAAACAGCCCCAGCATTTT.

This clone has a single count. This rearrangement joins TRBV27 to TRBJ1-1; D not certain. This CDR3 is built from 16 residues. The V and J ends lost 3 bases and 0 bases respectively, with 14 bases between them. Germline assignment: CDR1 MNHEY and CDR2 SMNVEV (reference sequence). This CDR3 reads CASSFLGSRMNTEAFF. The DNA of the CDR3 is TGTGCCAGCAGTTTCCTGGGCAGCAGAATGAACACTGAAGCTTTCTTT.

CDR3 loop: CASSIAAQVGYNEQFF. CDR3 DNA sequence: TGTGCCAGTAGTATAGCGGCACAGGTAGGTTACAATGAGCAGTTCTTC. The chain employs TRBV19 and TRBJ2-1; perhaps TRBD1 as D (5 bases). Trimming shortened V by 1 base and J by 4 bases, and 14 bases separated the two germline ends. Germline CDR1 is LNHDA and CDR2 is SQIVND (reference sequence). There are 16 residues in the CDR3.

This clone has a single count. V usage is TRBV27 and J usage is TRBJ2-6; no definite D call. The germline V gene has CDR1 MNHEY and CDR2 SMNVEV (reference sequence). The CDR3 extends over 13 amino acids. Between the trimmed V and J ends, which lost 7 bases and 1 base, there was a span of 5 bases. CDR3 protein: CASTKSGANVLTF. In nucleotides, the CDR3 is TGTGCCAGCACCAAATCTGGGGCCAACGTCCTGACTTTC.

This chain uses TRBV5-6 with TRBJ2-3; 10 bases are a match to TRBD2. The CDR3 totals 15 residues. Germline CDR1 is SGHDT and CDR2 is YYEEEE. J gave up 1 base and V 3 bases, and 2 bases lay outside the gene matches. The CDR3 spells CASSSGLAGTDTQYF. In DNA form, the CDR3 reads TGTGCCAGCAGCTCCGGACTAGCGGGCACAGATACGCAGTATTTT.

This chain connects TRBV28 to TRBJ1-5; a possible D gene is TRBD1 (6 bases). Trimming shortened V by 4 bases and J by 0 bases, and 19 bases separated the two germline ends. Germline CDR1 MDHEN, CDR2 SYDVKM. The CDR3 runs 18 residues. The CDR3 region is CASSSWTEFLYSNQPQHF. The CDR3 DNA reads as TGTGCCAGCAGTTCATGGACAGAATTTTTATATAGCAATCAGCCCCAGCATTTT.

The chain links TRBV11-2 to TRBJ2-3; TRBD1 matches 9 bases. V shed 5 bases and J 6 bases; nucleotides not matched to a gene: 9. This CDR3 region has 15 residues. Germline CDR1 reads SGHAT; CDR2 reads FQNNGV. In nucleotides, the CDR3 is TGTGCCAGCAGCCAAGGACAGGGGAAGGGTGATACGCAGTATTTT. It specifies CASSQGQGKGDTQYF.

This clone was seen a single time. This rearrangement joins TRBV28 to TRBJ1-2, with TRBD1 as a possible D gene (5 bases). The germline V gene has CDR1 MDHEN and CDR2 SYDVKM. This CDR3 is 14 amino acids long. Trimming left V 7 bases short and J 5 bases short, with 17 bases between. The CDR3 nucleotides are TGTGCCAGCACCTCTCCAGGGTTGGAATATGGCTACACCTTC. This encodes CASTSPGLEYGYTF.

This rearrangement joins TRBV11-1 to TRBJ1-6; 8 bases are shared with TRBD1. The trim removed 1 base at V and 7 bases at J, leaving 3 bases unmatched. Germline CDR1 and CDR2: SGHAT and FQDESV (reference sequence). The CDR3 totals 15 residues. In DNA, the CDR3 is TGTGCCAGCAGCTTAGGACAGGGGTTGAATTCACCCCTCCACTTT. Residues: CASSLGQGLNSPLHF.

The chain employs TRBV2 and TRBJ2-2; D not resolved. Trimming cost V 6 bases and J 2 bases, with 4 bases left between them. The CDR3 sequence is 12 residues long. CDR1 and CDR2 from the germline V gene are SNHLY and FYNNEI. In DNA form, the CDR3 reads TGTGCCAGCAGCTTAAACACCGGGGAGCTGTTTTTT. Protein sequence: CASSLNTGELFF.

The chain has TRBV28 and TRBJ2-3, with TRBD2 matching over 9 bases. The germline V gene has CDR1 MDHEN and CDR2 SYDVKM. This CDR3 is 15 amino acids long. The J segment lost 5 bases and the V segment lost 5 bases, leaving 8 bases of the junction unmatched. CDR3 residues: CASSVAGARGDTQYF. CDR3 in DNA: TGTGCCAGCAGTGTAGCGGGAGCCCGGGGAGATACGCAGTATTTT.

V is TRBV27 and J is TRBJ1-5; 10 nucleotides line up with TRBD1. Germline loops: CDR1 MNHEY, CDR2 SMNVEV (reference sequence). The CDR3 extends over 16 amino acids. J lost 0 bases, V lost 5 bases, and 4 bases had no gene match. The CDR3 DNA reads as TGTGCCAGCAGTCCGTGGGACAGGGGTAGCAATCAGCCCCAGCATTTT. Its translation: CASSPWDRGSNQPQHF.

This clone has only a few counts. The CDR3 DNA sequence: TGCGCCAGCAGCAACGGACAGGGTGGCGGGGAGCTGTTTTTT. Residues: CASSNGQGGGELFF. The rearrangement links TRBV5-1 to TRBJ2-2; 8 bases are shared with TRBD1. The germline gives CDR1 SGHRS, CDR2 YFSETQ. V trimming: 4 bases; J trimming: 7 bases; junction bases outside the gene matches: 6. The CDR3 consists of 14 residues.

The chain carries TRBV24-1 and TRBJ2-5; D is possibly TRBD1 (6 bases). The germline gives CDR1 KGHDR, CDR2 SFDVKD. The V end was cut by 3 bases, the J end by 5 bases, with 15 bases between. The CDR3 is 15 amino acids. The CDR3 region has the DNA TGTGCCACCAGTGATGGCAGGGGCTTGGGGGAGACCCAGTACTTC. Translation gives CATSDGRGLGETQYF.

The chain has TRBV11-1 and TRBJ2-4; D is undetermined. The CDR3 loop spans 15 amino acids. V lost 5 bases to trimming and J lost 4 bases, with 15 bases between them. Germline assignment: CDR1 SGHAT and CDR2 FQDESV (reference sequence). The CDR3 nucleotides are TGTGCCAGCAGCCCCCATAATGGCAGGAAAAACATTCAGTACTTC. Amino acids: CASSPHNGRKNIQYF.

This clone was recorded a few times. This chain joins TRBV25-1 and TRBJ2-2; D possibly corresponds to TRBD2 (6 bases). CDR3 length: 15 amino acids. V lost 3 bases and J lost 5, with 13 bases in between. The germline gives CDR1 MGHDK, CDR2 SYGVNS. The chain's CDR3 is CASSDGGLDTGELFF. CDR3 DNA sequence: TGTGCCAGCAGTGATGGAGGGTTGGATACCGGGGAGCTGTTTTTT.

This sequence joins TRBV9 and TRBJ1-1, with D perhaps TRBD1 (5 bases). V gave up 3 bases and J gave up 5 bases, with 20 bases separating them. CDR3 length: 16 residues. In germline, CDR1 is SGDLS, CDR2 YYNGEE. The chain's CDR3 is CASSGGVSGRYTEAFF. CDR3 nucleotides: TGTGCCAGCAGCGGTGGAGTTTCAGGGCGGTATACTGAAGCTTTCTTT. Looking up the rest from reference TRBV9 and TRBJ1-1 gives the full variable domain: DSGVTQTPKHLITATGQRVTLRCSPRSGDLSVYWYQQSLDQGLQFLIQYYNGEERAKGNILERFSAQQFPDLHSELNLSSLELGDSALYFCASSGGVSGRYTEAFFGQGTRLTVV.

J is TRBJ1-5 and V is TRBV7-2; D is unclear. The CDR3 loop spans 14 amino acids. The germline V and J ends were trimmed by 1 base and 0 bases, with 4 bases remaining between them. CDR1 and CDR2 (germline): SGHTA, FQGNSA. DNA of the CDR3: TGTGCCAGCAGCTTAGATTATAGCAATCAGCCCCAGCATTTT. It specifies CASSLDYSNQPQHF.

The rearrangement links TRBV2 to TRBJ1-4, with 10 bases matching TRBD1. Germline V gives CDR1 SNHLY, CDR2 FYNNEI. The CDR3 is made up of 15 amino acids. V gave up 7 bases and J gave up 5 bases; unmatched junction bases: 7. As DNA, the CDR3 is TGTGCCAGCACCGCAAGGGGACAGGGGAATGAAAAACTGTTTTTT. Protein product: CASTARGQGNEKLFF.

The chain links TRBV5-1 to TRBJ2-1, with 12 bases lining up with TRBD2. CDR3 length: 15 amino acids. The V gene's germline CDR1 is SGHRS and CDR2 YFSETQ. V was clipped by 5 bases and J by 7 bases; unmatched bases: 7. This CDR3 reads CASRPTSGRGNEQFF. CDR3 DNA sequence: TGCGCCAGCAGACCGACTAGCGGGAGAGGGAATGAGCAGTTCTTC.